This TCR beta chain was documented in a study of blood T cell repertoires in COVID-19. Trimming took off 0 bases at V and 1 base at J, with 27 bases between the two ends. CDR1 and CDR2 from the germline V gene are KGHDR and SFDVKD. The CDR3 covers 23 residues. Only in-frame clones appear in the TCRdb table, and some are missing; sequencing was by immunoSEQ multiplex PCR. Of about 50,000 clones in the sample, around 81% were seen once. V and J are TRBV24-1 and TRBJ2-6; possible D gene TRBD2, 7 bases. This clonotype was sampled from an elderly woman with COVID-19, enrolled during active disease. Sequencing was done on a sample of peripheral blood. CDR3 DNA sequence: TGTGCCACCAGTGATTTGGAAGTGAGGGGGGGGCCCCCTAGGAGATCTGGGGCCAACGTCCTGACTTTC. Its translation is CATSDLEVRGGPPRRSGANVLTF.